This paragraph covers one T cell receptor beta chain sequence. Assay: immunoSEQ multiplex PCR; the TCRdb copy retains only in-frame clones and omits some. The sample holds roughly 150,000 clones, 90% to 95% seen once. Per germline, CDR1 SGHRS and CDR2 YFSETQ. Trimming removed 0 bases from V and 5 bases from J, with 14 bases in between. CDR3 length: 15 amino acids. The entry originates in a study of T cell responses to AZD1222 COVID-19 vaccine. The sample in question was peripheral blood, obtained on day 0 of AZD1222 vaccination. The sequence was collected from an adult in good health. The chain joins TRBV5-1 to TRBJ2-5; a possible D gene is TRBD2 (5 bases). The CDR3 here is CASSLDSRRSETQYF. CDR3 coding DNA: TGCGCCAGCAGCTTGGATTCGAGGAGGTCTGAGACCCAGTACTTC.